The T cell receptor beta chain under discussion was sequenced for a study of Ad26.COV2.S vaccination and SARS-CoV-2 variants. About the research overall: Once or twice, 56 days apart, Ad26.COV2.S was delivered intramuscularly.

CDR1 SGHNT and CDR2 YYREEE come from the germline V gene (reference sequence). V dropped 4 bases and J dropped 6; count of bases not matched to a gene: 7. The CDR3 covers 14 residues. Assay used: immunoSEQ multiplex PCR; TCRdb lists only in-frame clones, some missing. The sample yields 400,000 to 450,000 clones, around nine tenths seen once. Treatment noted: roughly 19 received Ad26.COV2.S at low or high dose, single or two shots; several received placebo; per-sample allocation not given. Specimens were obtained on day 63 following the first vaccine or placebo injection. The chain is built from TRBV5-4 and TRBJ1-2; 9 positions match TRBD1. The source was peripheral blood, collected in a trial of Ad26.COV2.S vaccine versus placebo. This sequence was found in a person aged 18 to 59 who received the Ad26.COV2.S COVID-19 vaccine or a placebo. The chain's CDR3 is CASSRWDRVDGYTF. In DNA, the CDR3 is TGTGCCAGCAGCCGCTGGGACAGGGTTGATGGCTACACCTTC.